This TCR beta chain was captured in a study of PD-L1 blockade in urothelial cancer listed by TCRdb under 2017. For context, the study as a whole: Every patient began therapy around 2014 and was given atezolizumab 1,200 mg intravenously every 3 weeks. About 85% of the roughly 29 patients were males with bladder-origin urothelial cancer, and about two thirds of the roughly 30 reported a prior smoking history. Patients had an ECOG performance status of 0 or 1 and had received between 0 and 3 prior chemotherapy regimens. Blood samples were analyzed 3 weeks after the start of treatment (second dose) and 6 weeks after the start of treatment. A median of around 150,000 T cells and some 82,000 unique TCRs was obtained from blood samples, and a median clonality of roughly 0.082 was observed. Somatic, immune and clinical correlates of response to PD-L1 blockade with atezolizumab in urothelial cancer were the focus of an exploratory multi-omic analysis. Pretreatment tumor samples and matched peripheral blood, collected serially before and after atezolizumab treatment, underwent TCR sequencing. Durable clinical benefit meant progression-free survival longer than 6 months, and TCR features were also tested against progression-free and overall survival. In the same patients who had TCR sequencing, pretreatment tumors also underwent whole exome sequencing and RNA sequencing. Durable clinical benefit was achieved by nine patients and was not achieved by 20 patients. Approximately 29 patients had pretreatment blood TCR-seq, about 25 had at least one posttreatment blood collection, and about 25 had tumor TCR-seq.

CDR1 and CDR2, looked up from the germline V gene, are SGHRS and YFSETQ. Its CDR3 holds 15 amino acids, cysteine through phenylalanine. Just CDR3 DNA is preserved here, 45 bases in frame from base 1. V loses 0 bases at its end and J loses 4 bases; junction bases beyond the gene matches: 4. Synthetic TCR analog templates were spiked into each PCR so that absolute template abundance could be estimated from read counts. The immunoSEQ assay used bias-controlled V and J gene primers to amplify TCRbeta CDR3 regions from genomic DNA. Sequencing of rearranged TCRbeta segments was performed at approximately 20X coverage. The authors' pipeline ran thus. Sequencing errors were corrected by clustering, and CDR3s were annotated against IMGT so that V, D and J genes could be assigned. Out-of-frame and stop-codon sequences were excluded, and only productive TCRbeta rearrangements were used in downstream analyses. To compute clonality, Shannon entropy was normalized by the log of the number of unique productive sequences and then subtracted from one. Fisher's exact test with Benjamini-Hochberg correction, at a threshold of adjusted p below 0.01, was used to find clones that differed between time points or between blood and tumor. TCRdb's version of the immuneACCESS table is confined to in-frame rearrangements and falls short of the full clone set. An unresolved V gene accounts for under half of the shortfall where checked; the remainder is of unknown origin. Clone size and V and J calls were adopted from that table, with D and trimming inferred from the DNA. This sample holds 75,000 to 90,000 clones; about 80% were observed only once. The ten largest clones add up to over 7.5% of the sample.

Here is what the overall study found, with its caveats: Greater expansion of tumor-associated TCR clones in peripheral blood 3 weeks after the start of treatment was observed in patients with durable benefit (n ≈ 20, p = 0.022). Small sample size (n ≈ 27) and many exploratory analyses mean the results are intended to be hypothesis-generating. A pretreatment peripheral blood TCR clonality below the median was linked to improved progression-free and overall survival.

A cohort of some 29 patients with locally advanced or metastatic urothelial carcinoma, treated at Memorial Sloan Kettering on a trial protocol, was included. Peripheral blood mononuclear cells were collected pretreatment and during treatment, with between 1 and 8 total time points obtained per patient. The Qiagen DNeasy Blood extraction kit was used to purify genomic DNA from total PBMCs and tumor samples. PBMCs were collected pretreatment and during treatment, and were isolated and stored as previously described. Notes on this clone: What this receptor recognizes is not known. Base qualities are not at hand, and no much larger clone is one base apart.

The rearranged segments are TRBV5-1 and TRBJ2-7, with 10 middle bases fitting TRBD2. This sequence originates from a man in his 70s with urothelial cancer. The input for sequencing was PBMCs, taken around atezolizumab (anti-PD-L1) treatment. The DNA sequence is given as TGCGCCAGCAGCTTGGAGCCTAGCGGGGGATACGAGCAGTACTTC. Translated, this gives CASSLEPSGGYEQYF.